This TCR beta chain was identified in a study of identical twins. General observations from the study: Some out-of-frame alpha sequences were shared by twins, and these showed excess low generation probability. A partial confounding effect on zero-insertion analyses could come from invariant MAIT and iNKT cells. Conclusions were based on cross-sectional statistical analysis, without following the same donors.

Each cDNA held unique molecular identifiers, and template switching gave it a universal primer site. MiXCR was run by TCRdb on the 5' RACE reads, yielding one entry per CDR3 protein. The sample lists about 690,000 distinct CDR3 sequences, roughly 6.2% seen once, with about 1.8% in the top ten. The sample holds many counts of this clonotype. Its antigen is unidentified. The V end was cut by 3 bases, the J end by 9 bases, with 15 bases between. This CDR3 comprises 14 residues. The germline V gene has CDR1 SGHVS and CDR2 FQNEAQ. V and J are TRBV7-8 and TRBJ2-1; maybe TRBD2 (6 bases). This sequence originates from a man aged 18 to 29 in good health. Sequencing input: naive T cells sorted from blood. The CDR3 reads CASSFLATKGEQFF. CDR3 sequence (DNA): TGTGCCAGCAGCTTTCTAGCGACCAAGGGTGAGCAGTTCTTC.